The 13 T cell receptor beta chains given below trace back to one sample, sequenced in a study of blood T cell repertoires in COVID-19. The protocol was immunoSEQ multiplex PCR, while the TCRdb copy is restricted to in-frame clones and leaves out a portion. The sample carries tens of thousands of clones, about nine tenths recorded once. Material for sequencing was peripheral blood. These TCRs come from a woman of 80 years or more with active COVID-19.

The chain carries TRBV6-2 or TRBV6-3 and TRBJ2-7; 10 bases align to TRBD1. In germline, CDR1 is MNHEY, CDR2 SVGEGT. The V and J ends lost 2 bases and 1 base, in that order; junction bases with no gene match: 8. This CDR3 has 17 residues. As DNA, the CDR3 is TGTGCCAGCAGTTACACACGCGGGACAGGGGCATCCTACGAGCAGTACTTC. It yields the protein CASSYTRGTGASYEQYF.

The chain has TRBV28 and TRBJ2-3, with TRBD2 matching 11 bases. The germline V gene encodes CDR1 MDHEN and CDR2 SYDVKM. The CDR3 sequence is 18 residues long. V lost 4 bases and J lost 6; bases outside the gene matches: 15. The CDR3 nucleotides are TGTGCCAGCAGTTCCCACGGTAGCGGGAGGGCCCTCAGGGATACGCAGTATTTT. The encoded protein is CASSSHGSGRALRDTQYF. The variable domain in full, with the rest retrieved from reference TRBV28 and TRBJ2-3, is DVKVTQSSRYLVKRTGEKVFLECVQDMDHENMFWYRQDPGLGLRLIYFSYDVKMKEKGDIPEGYSVSREKKERFSLILESASTNQTSMYLCASSSHGSGRALRDTQYFGPGTRLTVL.

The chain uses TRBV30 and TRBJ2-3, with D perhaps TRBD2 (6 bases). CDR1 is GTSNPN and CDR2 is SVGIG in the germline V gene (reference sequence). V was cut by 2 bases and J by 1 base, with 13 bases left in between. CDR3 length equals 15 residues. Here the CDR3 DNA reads TGTGCCTGGAGTTTGGATACGGGAGGCACAGATACGCAGTATTTT. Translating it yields CAWSLDTGGTDTQYF.

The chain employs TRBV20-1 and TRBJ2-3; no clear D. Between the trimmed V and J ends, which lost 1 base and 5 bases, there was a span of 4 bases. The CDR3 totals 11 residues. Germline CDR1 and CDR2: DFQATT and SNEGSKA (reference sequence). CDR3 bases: TGCAGTGCTAGAGCAAAAGATACGCAGTATTTT. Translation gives CSARAKDTQYF.

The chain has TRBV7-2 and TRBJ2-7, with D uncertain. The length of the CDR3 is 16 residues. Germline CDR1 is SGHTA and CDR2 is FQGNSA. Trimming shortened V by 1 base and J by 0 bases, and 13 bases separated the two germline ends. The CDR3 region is CASSLERQTSSYEQYF. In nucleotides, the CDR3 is TGTGCCAGCAGCTTAGAGAGACAAACGAGCTCCTACGAGCAGTACTTC.

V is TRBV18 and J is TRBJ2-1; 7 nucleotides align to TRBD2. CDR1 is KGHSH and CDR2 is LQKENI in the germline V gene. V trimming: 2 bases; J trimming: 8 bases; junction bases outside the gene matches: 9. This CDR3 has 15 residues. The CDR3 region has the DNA TGTGCCAGCTCACCAGGGGGGAGGGCCATCGATGAGCAGTTCTTC. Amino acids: CASSPGGRAIDEQFF.

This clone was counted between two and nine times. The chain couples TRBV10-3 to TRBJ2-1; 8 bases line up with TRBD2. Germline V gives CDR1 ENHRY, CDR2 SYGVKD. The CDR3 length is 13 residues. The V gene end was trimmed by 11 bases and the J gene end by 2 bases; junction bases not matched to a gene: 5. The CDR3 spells CALTSGPYNEQFF. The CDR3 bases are TGTGCCCTTACTAGCGGACCCTACAATGAGCAGTTCTTC.

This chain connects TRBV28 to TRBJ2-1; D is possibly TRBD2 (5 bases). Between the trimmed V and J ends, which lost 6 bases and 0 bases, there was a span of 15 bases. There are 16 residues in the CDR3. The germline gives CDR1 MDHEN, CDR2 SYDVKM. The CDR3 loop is CASRSLEGGSYNEQFF. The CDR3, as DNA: TGTGCCAGCAGATCCCTCGAGGGTGGCTCCTACAATGAGCAGTTCTTC.

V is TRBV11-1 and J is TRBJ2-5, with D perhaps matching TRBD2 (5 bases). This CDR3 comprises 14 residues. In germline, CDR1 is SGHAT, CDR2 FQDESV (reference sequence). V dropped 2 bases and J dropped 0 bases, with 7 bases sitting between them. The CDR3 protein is CASSLWGDQETQYF. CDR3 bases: TGTGCCAGCAGCTTATGGGGAGACCAAGAGACCCAGTACTTC.

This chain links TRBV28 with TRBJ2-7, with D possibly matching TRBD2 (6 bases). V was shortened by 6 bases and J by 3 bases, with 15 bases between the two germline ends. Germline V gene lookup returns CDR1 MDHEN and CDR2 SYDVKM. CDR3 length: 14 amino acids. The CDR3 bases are TGTGCCAGCAGCCTCCGGGACTCCTACTACGAGCAGTACTTC. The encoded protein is CASSLRDSYYEQYF.

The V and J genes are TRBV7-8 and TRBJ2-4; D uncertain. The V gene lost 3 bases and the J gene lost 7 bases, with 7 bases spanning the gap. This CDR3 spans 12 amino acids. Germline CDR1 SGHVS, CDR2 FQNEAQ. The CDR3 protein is CASSLAGNIQYF. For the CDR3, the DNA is TGTGCCAGCAGCTTGGCCGGGAACATTCAGTACTTC.

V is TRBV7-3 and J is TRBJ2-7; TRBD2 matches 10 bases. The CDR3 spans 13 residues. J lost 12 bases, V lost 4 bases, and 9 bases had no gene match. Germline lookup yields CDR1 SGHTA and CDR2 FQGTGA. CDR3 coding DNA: TGTGCCAGCAGCTCTGCTAGCGGGAGTATTCTGTACTTC. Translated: CASSSASGSILYF. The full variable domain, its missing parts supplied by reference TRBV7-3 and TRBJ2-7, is GAGVSQTPSNKVTEKGKYVELRCDPISGHTALYWYRQSLGQGPEFLIYFQGTGAADDSGLPNDRFFAVRPEGSVSTLKIQRTERGDSAVYLCASSSASGSILYFGPGTRLTVT.

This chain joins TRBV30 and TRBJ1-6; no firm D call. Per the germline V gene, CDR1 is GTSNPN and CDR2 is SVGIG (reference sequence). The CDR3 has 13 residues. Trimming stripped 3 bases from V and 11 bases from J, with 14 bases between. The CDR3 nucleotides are TGTGCCTGGAGGAGGGAGGGAGATGCACCCCTCCACTTT. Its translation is CAWRREGDAPLHF.